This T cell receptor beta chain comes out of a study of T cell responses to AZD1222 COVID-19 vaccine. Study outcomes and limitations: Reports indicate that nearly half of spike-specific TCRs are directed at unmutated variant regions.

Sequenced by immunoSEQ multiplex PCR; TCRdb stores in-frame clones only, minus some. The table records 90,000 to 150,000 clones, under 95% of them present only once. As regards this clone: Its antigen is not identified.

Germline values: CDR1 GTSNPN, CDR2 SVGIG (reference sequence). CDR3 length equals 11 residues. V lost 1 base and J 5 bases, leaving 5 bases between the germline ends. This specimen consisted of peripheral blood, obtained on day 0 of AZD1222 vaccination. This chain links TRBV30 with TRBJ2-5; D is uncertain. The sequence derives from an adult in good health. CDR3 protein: CAWSDRETQYF. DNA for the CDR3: TGTGCCTGGAGTGATCGGGAGACCCAGTACTTC. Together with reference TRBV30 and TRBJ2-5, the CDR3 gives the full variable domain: SQTIHQWPATLVQPVGSPLSLECTVEGTSNPNLYWYRQAAGRGLQLLFYSVGIGQISSEVPQNLSASRPQDRQFILSSKKLLLSDSGFYLCAWSDRETQYFGPGTRLLVL.